One sample yielded the 3 T cell receptor beta chains listed below, sequenced in a study of blood T cells in healthy people across ages. Through a sample-barcoded 5' primer and a J-beta primer mix, a second PCR was run for about 7 to 12 cycles. In TCRdb, the 5' RACE reads were re-called with MiXCR into one record per CDR3 protein. Counted here are approximately 1,700,000 distinct CDR3 sequences, 30% to 40% occurring once; the ten biggest clones make up under 25%. The sequencing sample was made of blood. Source of these receptors: a human donor in good health.

In its sample, this clonotype was seen a few times. The V call is TRBV29-1, the J call TRBJ2-1, with 7 bases fitting TRBD2. J lost 1 base, V lost 6 bases, and 6 bases had no gene match. The germline V gene encodes CDR1 SQVTM and CDR2 ANQGSEA. CDR3 length: 14 amino acids. The CDR3: CSVGEGTSYNEQFF. For the CDR3, the DNA is TGCAGCGTCGGGGAGGGTACTTCCTACAATGAGCAGTTCTTC.

This clonotype was detected a few times. The chain carries TRBV12-3 or TRBV12-4 and TRBJ1-1; D not resolved. Trimming pared 10 bases from V and 5 bases from J, leaving 17 bases between. This CDR3 spans 13 amino acids. CDR3 in DNA: TGTGCCACCGACGGCCCTGAAAAGACTGAAGCTTTCTTT. This gives the protein CATDGPEKTEAFF.

The chain carries TRBV12-5 and TRBJ1-1; D is undetermined. V was pared by 1 base and J by 11 bases, with 14 bases between. Germline CDR1 is LGHNT and CDR2 is FRNRAP. The CDR3 loop spans 13 amino acids. The CDR3 bases are TGTGCTAGTGGTTTGGGTGAGAGGGAGGAGGCTTTCTTT. The encoded protein is CASGLGEREEAFF.